This T cell receptor (beta chain) was identified in a study of blood T cell repertoires in COVID-19. In the original analysis: Estimation of nucleated cell counts relied on the amplification of reference gene primers. Repertoires were generated with immunoSEQ multiplex PCR, while TCRdb's copy carries only in-frame clones and drops some. V and J calls and clone size follow that table, whereas D and trimming were derived from the DNA. The repertoire includes about 480,000 clones, roughly 89% of them detected once, and roughly 0.92% sits in the top ten. CDR3 size: 16 residues. Trimming pared 4 bases from V and 3 bases from J, leaving 16 bases between. CDR1 and CDR2 from the germline V gene are MNHEY and SMNVEV (reference sequence). Patients from Seattle were sampled longitudinally, starting during active infection.

This chain joins TRBV27 and TRBJ1-5, with a weak D call TRBD1 (6 bases). The sequenced sample consisted of peripheral blood. The sequence was collected from a man aged 18 to 29 with COVID-19, enrolled during active disease. CDR3 in amino acids: CASSSQQGWVNQPQHF. In DNA form, the CDR3 reads TGTGCCAGCAGTTCGCAACAGGGTTGGGTCAATCAGCCCCAGCATTTT.